Given below is one T cell receptor (beta chain) in context. Its specificity is not known. The data were taken from a study of cytomegalovirus exposure and HLA in healthy donors. Whole-study findings and limits: The authors confirmed in vitro that three CMV-associated chains were specific for CMV antigens. Later analysis identified a missense DCLRE1C variant that was linked to TCR beta V- and J-gene trimming.

Germline V gene sequence: CDR1 SGHAT, CDR2 FQNNGV. There are 16 residues in the CDR3. V was cut by 5 bases and J by 7 bases, with 23 bases left in between. The study ran its PCR with 60 Vbeta and 13 Jbeta primers. Profiled with immunoSEQ multiplex PCR; TCRdb holds only in-frame clones, not every one. The table shows approximately 190,000 clones, with roughly 80% occurring only once. The sample consisted of PBMCs. The rearrangement links TRBV11-2 to TRBJ2-5; TRBD1 is a possible D gene (7 bases). The TCR sequence derives from a woman aged 18-35 years in good health and CMV-seronegative. CDR3 DNA sequence: TGTGCCAGCAGCCCGCGTTGGAGGGGGCAGGGTGGGACCCAGTACTTC. Translated: CASSPRWRGQGGTQYF.